A few counts support the clone carrying this TCR beta chain. Its target is unknown. Primers used in a second PCR of about 6 to 11 cycles were a sample-barcoded 5' primer and a J-beta primer mix. A single record per CDR3 protein comes from TCRdb applying MiXCR to the 5' RACE reads. Of some 1.4 million distinct CDR3 sequences listed, approximately 38% are singletons. This sample stems from a study of blood T cells in healthy people across ages. Overall study results and limits: Underestimates were what the diversity estimates from one million T cells were considered to be.

This CDR3 is 15 amino acids long. Input material: blood. This clonotype originated in a woman younger than 30 in good health. The J gene is TRBJ2-7, the V gene TRBV21-1; the table calls TRBD1, which could not be checked here. TRBV21-1 is a known pseudogene. The CDR3 sequence: CASSKRGQGSYEQYF. The CDR3 coding sequence is TGTGCCAGCAGCAAACGCGGACAGGGCAGCTACGAGCAGTACTTC.